The 9 T cell receptor beta chains below come from one sample, sequenced in a study of blood T cell repertoires in COVID-19. The table came from immunoSEQ multiplex PCR; TCRdb's copy has only in-frame clones and leaves some out. Of some 390,000 clones in the sample, about 87% were seen once. The source material was peripheral blood. The source of these receptors is a human donor in a cohort sampled during active COVID-19.

This chain joins TRBV19 and TRBJ2-1, with 12 bases that match TRBD2. Germline assignment: CDR1 LNHDA and CDR2 SQIVND (reference sequence). The junction had 7 bases not matched to a gene; V was cut back by 0 bases and J by 4 bases. The CDR3 extends over 18 amino acids. CDR3 protein: CASSIDPRLAGDYNEQFF. The CDR3 DNA reads as TGTGCCAGTAGTATAGATCCCCGACTAGCGGGAGATTACAATGAGCAGTTCTTC.

J is TRBJ2-5 and V is TRBV2; 10 bases match TRBD2. The CDR3 has 15 residues. Trimming cost V 5 bases and J 5 bases; bases outside gene matches: 8. Looked up from germline, CDR1 is SNHLY and CDR2 is FYNNEI. CDR3 nucleotide sequence: TGTGCCAGCAGTTCCCCTAGCGGGGGCGGCGAGACCCAGTACTTC. Its protein product is CASSSPSGGGETQYF.

This clone was seen more than once but under ten times. The rearrangement links TRBV18 to TRBJ2-3, with D possibly being TRBD1 (6 bases). Germline V gives CDR1 KGHSH, CDR2 LQKENI. V was cut by 5 bases and J by 0 bases, with 9 bases left in between. CDR3 length: 14 residues. CDR3 DNA sequence: TGTGCCAGCTCAGCGGACAGCAGCACAGATACGCAGTATTTT. Its protein is CASSADSSTDTQYF.

V and J are TRBV5-1 and TRBJ2-7, with 10 bases lining up with TRBD1. The CDR3 covers 15 residues. CDR1 is SGHRS and CDR2 is YFSETQ in the germline V gene. V lost 4 bases and J lost 6; bases outside the gene matches: 10. CDR3 DNA sequence: TGCGCCAGCAGCCGAGGGGGACAGGGGAATAGCGAGCAGTACTTC. Translation gives CASSRGGQGNSEQYF.

V and J are TRBV11-2 and TRBJ2-3; D perhaps matches TRBD1 (7 bases). The germline V gene has CDR1 SGHAT and CDR2 FQNNGV. This CDR3 is 15 amino acids long. The V and J ends lost 1 base and 6 bases respectively, with 14 bases between them. CDR3 in DNA: TGTGCCAGCAGCTTAGTGGGGGACAGCGGGGATACGCAGTATTTT. The encoded protein is CASSLVGDSGDTQYF.

This sequence joins TRBV4-1 and TRBJ2-7, with D possibly matching TRBD1 (5 bases). V lost 4 bases and J 5 bases, leaving 15 bases between the germline ends. The germline V gene has CDR1 MGHRA and CDR2 YSYEKL. CDR3 length equals 14 residues. CDR3 sequence (DNA): TGCGCCAGCAGCCCCCCCAGAATAGGGGACGAGCAGTACTTC. Translated, it gives CASSPPRIGDEQYF.

The chain joins TRBV28 to TRBJ1-5, with D perhaps matching TRBD1 (6 bases). V lost 5 bases, J lost 3 bases, and 17 bases lay in between. CDR1 is MDHEN, CDR2 SYDVKM, per germline. CDR3 size: 16 residues. The CDR3, as DNA: TGTGCCAGCAGTGGGTGGACAGAGGGCACCAATCAGCCCCAGCATTTT. As protein: CASSGWTEGTNQPQHF.

The gene calls are TRBV19 and TRBJ1-5; TRBD1 matches 7 bases. V lost 5 bases to trimming and J lost 5 bases; unmatched junction nucleotides: 3. CDR1 is LNHDA and CDR2 is SQIVND in the germline V gene (reference sequence). The CDR3 is 13 residues long. The CDR3 here is CASSRTGYQPQHF. The CDR3 bases are TGTGCCAGTAGTCGGACAGGTTATCAGCCCCAGCATTTT.

The J gene is TRBJ1-3, the V gene TRBV7-2, with 8 bases that match TRBD1. CDR1 and CDR2 from the germline V gene are SGHTA and FQGNSA. The CDR3 runs to 16 residues. After removal of 4 bases from V and 0 bases from J, the junction contained 5 bases not matched to a gene. CDR3 sequence (DNA): TGTGCCAGCAGCTACGGGACAGGCGACTCTGGAAACACCATATATTTT. Its protein product is CASSYGTGDSGNTIYF.